This T cell receptor (beta chain) was obtained from a study of breast tumors, draining lymph nodes, adjacent tissues. Study-wide results and limits: Compared with lymph nodes, tumors were less diverse; compared with nontumor tissue, more. Compared with basal-like, luminal-like tumors shared significantly more repertoire with nontumor tissue.

Breast cancer patients provided tissue from their axillary draining lymph nodes. There are many counts of this clonotype. Antigen specificity is unknown. Trimming removed 0 bases from V and 4 bases from J; junction bases left unmatched: 10. This CDR3 is 19 amino acids long. Germline CDR1 is LGHNA and CDR2 is YNFKEQ. TCRdb analysed the multiplex PCR reads with MiXCR anew, one entry per CDR3 protein. The sample records approximately 100,000 distinct CDR3 sequences, about 31% being singletons. This TCR was recovered from a female donor with breast cancer. Some clones in this sample may be carry-over from other donors' samples. Sequencing was done on a sample of axillary lymph node tissue. The chain joins TRBV4-2 to TRBJ2-2; 11 nucleotides line up with TRBD2. Here the CDR3 DNA reads TGTGCCAGCAGCCAAGAGACTAGCGGGATTACTGTGGGCACCGGGGAGCTGTTTTTT. As protein: CASSQETSGITVGTGELFF.